A single TCR beta chain is shown here with its context. This clone was seen a single time. Its antigen target is currently unknown. No base quality values were provided; no much bigger clone lies one nucleotide off. The study tested focal radiation therapy combined with CTLA-4 blockade (ipilimumab) in patients with chemo-refractory metastatic non-small-cell lung cancer. This sample is drawn from a study of radiotherapy plus CTLA-4 blockade in lung cancer (dated by TCRdb to the late 2010s). Background for the entire study: Objective responses were observed in approximately 17% of enrolled patients, and disease control was achieved in approximately 29%. Overall study results and their limits: Early dynamic changes in blood T cell clones, together with increased serum interferon-beta after radiation, were reported as the strongest predictors of response. After treatment with radiotherapy and ipilimumab, TCR clones that originated in tumors expanded in peripheral blood.

Library preparation was by the immunoSEQ multiplex PCR assay. The table was pulled from immuneACCESS by TCRdb, which kept in-frame rearrangements only. Such tables lose some clones; where checked, under half of the loss comes from unresolved V genes, and the rest has no known cause. Counted in this sample were about 38,000 clones; 60% to 75% of them appeared once. The top ten clonotypes cover less than 9% of the sample. The sample here was peripheral blood, taken from a patient treated with radiotherapy plus ipilimumab. The source of this sequence is a human donor with non-small cell lung cancer who had stable disease on radiotherapy plus ipilimumab.

The DNA sequence is given as TGTGCCAGCAGCTCCCGGGGGACAGTCTCTGGAAACACCATATATTTT. Its translation is CASSSRGTVSGNTIYF. The receptor chain draws on TRBV5-6 and TRBJ1-3, with 7 bases matching TRBD1. The V end gives up 3 bases and the J end 0 bases, leaving 6 bases in the junction not matched to a gene. The CDR3 holds 16 amino acids from the cysteine to the phenylalanine. Only CDR3 DNA remains: 48 bases, in frame from the first base. CDR1 and CDR2 are read off the germline V gene as SGHDT and YYEEEE.